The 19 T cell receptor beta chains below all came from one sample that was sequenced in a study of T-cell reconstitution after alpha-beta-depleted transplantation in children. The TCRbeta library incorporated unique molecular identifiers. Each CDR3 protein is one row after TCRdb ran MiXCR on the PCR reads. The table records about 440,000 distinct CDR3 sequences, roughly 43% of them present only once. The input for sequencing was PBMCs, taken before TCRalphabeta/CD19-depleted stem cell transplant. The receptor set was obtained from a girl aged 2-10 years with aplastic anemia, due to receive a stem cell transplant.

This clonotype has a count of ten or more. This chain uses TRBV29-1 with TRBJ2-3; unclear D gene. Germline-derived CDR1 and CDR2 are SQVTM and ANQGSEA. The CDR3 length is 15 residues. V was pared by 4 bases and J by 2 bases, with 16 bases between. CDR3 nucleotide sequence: TGCAGCGTTGTAAATGGTGGGGTTGTCACAGATACGCAGTATTTT. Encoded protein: CSVVNGGVVTDTQYF.

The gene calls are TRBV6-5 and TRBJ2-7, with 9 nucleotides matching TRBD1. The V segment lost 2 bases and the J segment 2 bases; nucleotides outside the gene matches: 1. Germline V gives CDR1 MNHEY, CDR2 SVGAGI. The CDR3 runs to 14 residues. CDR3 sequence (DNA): TGTGCCAGCAGTTACGACAGGGGGACCTACGAGCAGTACTTC. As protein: CASSYDRGTYEQYF.

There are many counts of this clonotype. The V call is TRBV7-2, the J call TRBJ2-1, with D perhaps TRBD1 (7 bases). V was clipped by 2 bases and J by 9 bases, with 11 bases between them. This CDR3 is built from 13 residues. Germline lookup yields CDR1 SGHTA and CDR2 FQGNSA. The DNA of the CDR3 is TGTGCCAGCAGCTTAAACAGGGGAGGTGAGCAGTTCTTC. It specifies CASSLNRGGEQFF. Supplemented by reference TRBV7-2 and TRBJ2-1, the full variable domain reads GAGVSQSPSNKVTEKGKDVELRCDPISGHTALYWYRQSLGQGLEFLIYFQGNSAPDKSGLPSDRFSAERTGGSVSTLTIQRTQQEDSAVYLCASSLNRGGEQFFGPGTRLTVL.

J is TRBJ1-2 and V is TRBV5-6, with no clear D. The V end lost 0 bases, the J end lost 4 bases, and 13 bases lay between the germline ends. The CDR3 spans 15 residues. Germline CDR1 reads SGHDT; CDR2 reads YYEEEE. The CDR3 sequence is CASSLGPSEVYGYTF. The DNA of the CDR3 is TGTGCCAGCAGCTTGGGACCTTCCGAAGTCTATGGCTACACCTTC.

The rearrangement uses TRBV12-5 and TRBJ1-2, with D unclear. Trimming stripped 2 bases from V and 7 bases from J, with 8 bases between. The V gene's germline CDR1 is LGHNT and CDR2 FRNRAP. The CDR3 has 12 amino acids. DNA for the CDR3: TGTGCTAGTGGTTTGCCCACTCGTGGCTACACCTTC. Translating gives CASGLPTRGYTF.

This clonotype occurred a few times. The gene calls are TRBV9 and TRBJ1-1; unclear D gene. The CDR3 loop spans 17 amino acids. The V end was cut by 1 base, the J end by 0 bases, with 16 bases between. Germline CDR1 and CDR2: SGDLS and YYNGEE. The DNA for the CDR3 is TGTGCCAGCAGCGTATCCAGCGGTAGAGCGATGAACACTGAAGCTTTCTTT. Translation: CASSVSSGRAMNTEAFF.

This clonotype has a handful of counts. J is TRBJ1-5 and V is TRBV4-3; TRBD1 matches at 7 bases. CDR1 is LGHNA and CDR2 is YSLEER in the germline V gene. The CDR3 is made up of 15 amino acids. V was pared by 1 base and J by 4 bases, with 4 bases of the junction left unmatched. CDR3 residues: CASSQGTGLNQPQHF. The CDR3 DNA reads TGCGCCAGCAGCCAAGGGACAGGCCTAAATCAGCCCCAGCATTTT.

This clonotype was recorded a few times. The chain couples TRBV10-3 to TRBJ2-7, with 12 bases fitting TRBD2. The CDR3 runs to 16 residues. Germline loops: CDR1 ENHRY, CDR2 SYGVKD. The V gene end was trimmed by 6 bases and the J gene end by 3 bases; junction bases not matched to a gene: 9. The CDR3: CAIRARLAGDFYEQYF. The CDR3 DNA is TGTGCCATCAGGGCCCGACTAGCGGGAGACTTCTACGAGCAGTACTTC.

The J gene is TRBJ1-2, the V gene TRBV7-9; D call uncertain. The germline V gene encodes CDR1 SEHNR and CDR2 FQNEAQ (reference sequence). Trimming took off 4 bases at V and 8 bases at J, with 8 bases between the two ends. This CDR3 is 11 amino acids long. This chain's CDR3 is CASSSGWGYTF. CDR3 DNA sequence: TGTGCCAGCAGCTCTGGTTGGGGCTACACCTTC.

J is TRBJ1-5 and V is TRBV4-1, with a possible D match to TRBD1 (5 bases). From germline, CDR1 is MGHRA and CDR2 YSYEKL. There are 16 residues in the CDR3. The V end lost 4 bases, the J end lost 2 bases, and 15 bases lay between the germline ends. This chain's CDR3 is CASSPGGEIRNQPQHF. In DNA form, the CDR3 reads TGCGCCAGCAGCCCTGGGGGGGAGATTCGCAATCAGCCCCAGCATTTT.

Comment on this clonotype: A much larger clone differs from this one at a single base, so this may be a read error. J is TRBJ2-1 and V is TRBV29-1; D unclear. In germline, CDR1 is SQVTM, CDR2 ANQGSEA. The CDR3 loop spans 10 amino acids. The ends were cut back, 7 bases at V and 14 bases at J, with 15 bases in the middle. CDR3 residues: CSGRQDREFF. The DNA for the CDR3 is TGCAGCGGCAGGCAGGACCGGGAGTTCTTC.

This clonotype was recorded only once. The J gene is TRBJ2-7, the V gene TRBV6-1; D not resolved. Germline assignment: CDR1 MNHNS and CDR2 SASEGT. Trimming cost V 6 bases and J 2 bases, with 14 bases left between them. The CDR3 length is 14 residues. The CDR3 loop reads CASSKKDGAYEQYF. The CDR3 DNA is TGTGCCAGCAGCAAAAAGGACGGAGCCTACGAGCAGTACTTC.

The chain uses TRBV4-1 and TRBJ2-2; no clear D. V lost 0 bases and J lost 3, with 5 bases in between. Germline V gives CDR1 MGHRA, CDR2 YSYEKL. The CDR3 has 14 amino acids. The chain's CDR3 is CASSQEADTGELFF. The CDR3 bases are TGCGCCAGCAGCCAAGAGGCCGACACCGGGGAGCTGTTTTTT.

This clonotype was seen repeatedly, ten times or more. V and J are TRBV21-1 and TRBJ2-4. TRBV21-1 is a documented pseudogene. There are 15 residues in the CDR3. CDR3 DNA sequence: TGTGCCAGCGGGAAGTTTTCAGAAGCCAAAAACATTCAGTACTTC. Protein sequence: CASGKFSEAKNIQYF.

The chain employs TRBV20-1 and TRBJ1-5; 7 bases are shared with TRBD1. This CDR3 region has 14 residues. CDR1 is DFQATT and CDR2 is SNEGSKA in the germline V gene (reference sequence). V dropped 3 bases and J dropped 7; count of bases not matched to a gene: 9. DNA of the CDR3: TGCAGTGCTAGTCCGGGACAGAGGAACCAGCCCCAGCATTTT. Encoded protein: CSASPGQRNQPQHF.

This CDR3 reads CASSLAAGGDSSYEQYF. In nucleotides, the CDR3 is TGTGCCAGCAGCTTAGCCGCGGGCGGGGACAGCTCCTACGAGCAGTACTTC. The chain joins TRBV7-2 to TRBJ2-7, with TRBD1 as a possible D gene (7 bases). From germline, CDR1 is SGHTA and CDR2 FQGNSA. V dropped 0 bases and J dropped 0 bases, with 15 bases sitting between them. The CDR3 totals 17 residues.

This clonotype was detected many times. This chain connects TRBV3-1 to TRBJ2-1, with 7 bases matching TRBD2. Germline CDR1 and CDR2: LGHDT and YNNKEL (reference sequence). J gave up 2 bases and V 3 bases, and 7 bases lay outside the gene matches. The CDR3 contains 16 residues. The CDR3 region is CASSHAASGTYNEQFF. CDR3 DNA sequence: TGTGCCAGCAGCCACGCGGCTAGCGGTACCTACAATGAGCAGTTCTTC.

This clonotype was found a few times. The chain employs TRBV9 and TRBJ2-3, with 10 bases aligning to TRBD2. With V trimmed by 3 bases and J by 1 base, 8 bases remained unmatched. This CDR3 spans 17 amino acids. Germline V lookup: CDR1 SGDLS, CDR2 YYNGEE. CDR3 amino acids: CASSAGPLAGRTDTQYF. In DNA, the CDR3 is TGTGCCAGCAGCGCTGGACCACTAGCGGGGCGCACAGATACGCAGTATTTT.

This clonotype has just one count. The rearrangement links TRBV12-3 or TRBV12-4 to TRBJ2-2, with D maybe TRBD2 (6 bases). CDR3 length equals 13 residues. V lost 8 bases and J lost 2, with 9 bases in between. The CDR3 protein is CASRTTNTGELFF. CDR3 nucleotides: TGTGCCAGCCGGACTACCAACACCGGGGAGCTGTTTTTT.